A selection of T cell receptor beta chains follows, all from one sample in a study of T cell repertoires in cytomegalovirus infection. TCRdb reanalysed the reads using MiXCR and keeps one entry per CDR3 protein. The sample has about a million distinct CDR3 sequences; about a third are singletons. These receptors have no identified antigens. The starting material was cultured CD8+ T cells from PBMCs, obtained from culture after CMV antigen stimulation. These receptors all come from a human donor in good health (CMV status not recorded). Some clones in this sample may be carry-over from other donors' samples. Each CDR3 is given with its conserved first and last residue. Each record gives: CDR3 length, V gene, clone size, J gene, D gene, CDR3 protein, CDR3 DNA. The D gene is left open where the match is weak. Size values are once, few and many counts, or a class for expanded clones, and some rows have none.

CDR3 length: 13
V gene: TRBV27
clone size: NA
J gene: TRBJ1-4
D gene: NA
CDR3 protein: CASTVAGNEKLFF
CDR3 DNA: TGTGCCAGTACGGTTGCAGGGAACGAAAAACTGTTTTTT

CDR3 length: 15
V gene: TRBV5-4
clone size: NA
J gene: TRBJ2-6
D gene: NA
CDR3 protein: CASSLGQPGANVLTF
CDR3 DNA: TGTGCCAGCAGCTTGGGACAGCCTGGGGCCAACGTCCTGACTTTC

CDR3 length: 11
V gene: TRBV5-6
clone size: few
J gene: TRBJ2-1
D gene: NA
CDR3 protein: CASSFGTGTFF
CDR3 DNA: NA

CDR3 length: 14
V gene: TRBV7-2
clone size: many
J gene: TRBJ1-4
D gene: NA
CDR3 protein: CASSLGALTEKLFF
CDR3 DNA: TGTGCCAGCAGCTTAGGAGCCCTGACCGAAAAACTGTTTTTT

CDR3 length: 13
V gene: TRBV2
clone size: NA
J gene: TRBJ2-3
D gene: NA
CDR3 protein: CASLGDSTDTQYF
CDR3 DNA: TGTGCCAGTCTCGGAGACAGCACAGATACGCAGTATTTT

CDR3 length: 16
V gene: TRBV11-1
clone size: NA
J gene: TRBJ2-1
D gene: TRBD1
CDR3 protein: CASSSSRDSLLNEQFF
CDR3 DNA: TGTGCCAGCAGCTCTAGCCGGGACAGTTTATTGAATGAGCAGTTCTTC

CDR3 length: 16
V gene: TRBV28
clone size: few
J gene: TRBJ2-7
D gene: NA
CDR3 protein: CASTQSPTTFSYEQYF
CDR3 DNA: TGTGCCAGCACCCAAAGCCCTACGACCTTCTCCTACGAGCAGTACTTC

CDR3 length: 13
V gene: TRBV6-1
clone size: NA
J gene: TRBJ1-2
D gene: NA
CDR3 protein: CASRADGTYGYTF
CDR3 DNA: TGTGCCAGCAGAGCGGACGGAACCTATGGCTACACCTTC

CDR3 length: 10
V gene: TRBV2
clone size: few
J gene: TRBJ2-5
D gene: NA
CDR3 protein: CASYYKAQYF
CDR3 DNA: TGTGCCAGCTACTACAAAGCCCAGTACTTC

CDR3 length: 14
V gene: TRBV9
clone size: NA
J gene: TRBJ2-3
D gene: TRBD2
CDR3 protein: CASSVLSGADTQYF
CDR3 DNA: TGTGCCAGCAGCGTCCTTAGCGGGGCAGATACGCAGTATTTT

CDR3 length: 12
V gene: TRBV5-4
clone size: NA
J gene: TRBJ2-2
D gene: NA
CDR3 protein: CGGGEGTGELFF
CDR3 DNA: TGTGGAGGCGGTGAGGGCACCGGGGAGCTGTTTTTT

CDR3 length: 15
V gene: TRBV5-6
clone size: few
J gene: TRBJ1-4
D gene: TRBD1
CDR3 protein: CASSLYRGTNEKLFF
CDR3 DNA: TGTGCCAGCAGCTTGTACAGGGGGACTAATGAAAAACTGTTTTTT

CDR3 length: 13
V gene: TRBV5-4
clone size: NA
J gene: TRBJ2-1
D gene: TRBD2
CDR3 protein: CASSLESGDEQFF
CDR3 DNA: TGTGCCAGCAGCTTGGAGAGCGGGGATGAGCAGTTCTTC

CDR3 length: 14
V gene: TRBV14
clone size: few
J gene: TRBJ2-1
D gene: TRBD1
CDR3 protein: CASQTGGALNEQFF
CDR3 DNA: TGTGCCAGTCAAACAGGGGGCGCTTTGAATGAGCAGTTCTTC

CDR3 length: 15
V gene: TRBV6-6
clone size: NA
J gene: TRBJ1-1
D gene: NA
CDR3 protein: CASSYGLGLNTEAFF
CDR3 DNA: TGTGCCAGCAGTTACGGGCTGGGACTTAACACTGAAGCTTTCTTT

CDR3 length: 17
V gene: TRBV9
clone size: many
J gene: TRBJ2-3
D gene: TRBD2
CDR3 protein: CASSHPTSGGPTDTQYF
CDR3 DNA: TGTGCCAGCAGCCACCCCACTAGCGGGGGGCCCACAGATACGCAGTATTTT

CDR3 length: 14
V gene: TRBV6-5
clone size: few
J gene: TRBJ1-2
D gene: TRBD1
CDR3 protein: CASSYSGTGSGYTF
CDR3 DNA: TGTGCCAGCAGTTACTCCGGGACAGGGAGTGGCTACACCTTC

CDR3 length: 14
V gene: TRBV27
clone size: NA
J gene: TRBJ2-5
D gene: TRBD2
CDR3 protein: CASSSRTSAETQYF
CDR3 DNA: TGTGCCAGCAGTTCCCGGACTAGCGCGGAGACCCAGTACTTC

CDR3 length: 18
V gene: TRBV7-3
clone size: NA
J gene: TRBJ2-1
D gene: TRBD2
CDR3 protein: CAGSGGTSGLRSYNEQFF
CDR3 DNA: TGTGCCGGCAGCGGCGGGACTAGCGGATTACGCTCCTACAATGAGCAGTTCTTC

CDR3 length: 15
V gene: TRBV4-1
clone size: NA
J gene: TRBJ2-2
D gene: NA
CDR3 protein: CASSQDLTGSGELFF
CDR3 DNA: TGCGCCAGCAGCCAAGACCTCACAGGTTCCGGGGAGCTGTTTTTT

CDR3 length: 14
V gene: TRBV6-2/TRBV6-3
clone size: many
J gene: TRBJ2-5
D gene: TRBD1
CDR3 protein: CASSYPGQQETQYF
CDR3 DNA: TGTGCCAGCAGTTACCCGGGACAGCAAGAGACCCAGTACTTC

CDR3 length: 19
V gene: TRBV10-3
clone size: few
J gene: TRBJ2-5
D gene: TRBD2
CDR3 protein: CAISDYLGDGGALKETQYF
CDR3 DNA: TGTGCCATCAGTGATTACCTAGGGGACGGGGGGGCTCTTAAAGAGACCCAGTACTTC

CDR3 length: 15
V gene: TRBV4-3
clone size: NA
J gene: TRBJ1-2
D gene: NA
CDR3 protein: CASSQELGRKYGYTF
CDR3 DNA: TGCGCCAGCAGCCAAGAATTGGGCAGGAAATATGGCTACACCTTC

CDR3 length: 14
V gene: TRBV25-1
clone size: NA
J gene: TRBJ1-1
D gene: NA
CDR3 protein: CASSEWRELSEAFF
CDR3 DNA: TGTGCCAGCAGTGAATGGAGGGAACTAAGTGAAGCTTTCTTT

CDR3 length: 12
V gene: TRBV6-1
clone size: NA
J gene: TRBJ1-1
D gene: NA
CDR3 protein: CASSEGERIAFF
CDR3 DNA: TGTGCCAGCAGTGAAGGGGAACGAATAGCTTTCTTT

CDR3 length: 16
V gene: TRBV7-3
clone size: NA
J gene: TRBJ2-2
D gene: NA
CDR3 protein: CASSPARGEDTGELFF
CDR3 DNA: TGTGCCAGCAGCCCCGCCCGAGGGGAGGACACCGGGGAGCTGTTTTTT

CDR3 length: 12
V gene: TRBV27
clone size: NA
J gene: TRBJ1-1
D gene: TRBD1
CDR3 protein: CASRDRVTEAFF
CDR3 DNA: TGTGCCAGCAGGGACAGGGTCACTGAAGCTTTCTTT

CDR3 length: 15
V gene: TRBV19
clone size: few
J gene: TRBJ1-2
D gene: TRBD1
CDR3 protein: CASRNRGTGNYGYTF
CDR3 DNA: TGTGCCAGTAGAAATCGTGGGACAGGAAACTATGGCTACACCTTC

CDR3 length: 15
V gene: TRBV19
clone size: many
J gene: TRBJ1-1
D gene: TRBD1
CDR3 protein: CASSIDLEDRPEAFF
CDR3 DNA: TGTGCCAGTAGTATAGATCTAGAGGACAGGCCTGAAGCTTTCTTT

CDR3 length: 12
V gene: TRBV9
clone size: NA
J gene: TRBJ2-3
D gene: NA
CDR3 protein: CASSVHPDTQYF
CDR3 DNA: TGTGCCAGCAGCGTACATCCAGATACGCAGTATTTT

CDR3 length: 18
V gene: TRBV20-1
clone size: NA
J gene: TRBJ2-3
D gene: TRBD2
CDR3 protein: CSASSALTSGGATDTQYF
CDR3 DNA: TGCAGTGCTAGCAGTGCCCTCACTAGCGGGGGGGCCACAGATACGCAGTATTTT

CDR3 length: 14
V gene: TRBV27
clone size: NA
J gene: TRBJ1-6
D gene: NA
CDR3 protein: CASSPSGPKSPLHF
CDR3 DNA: TGTGCCAGCAGTCCCTCGGGACCTAAATCACCCCTCCACTTT

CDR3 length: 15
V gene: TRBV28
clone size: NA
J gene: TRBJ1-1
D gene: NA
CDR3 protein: CASSLRPGLNTEAFF
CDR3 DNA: TGTGCCAGCAGTTTGCGGCCCGGGCTGAACACTGAAGCTTTCTTT

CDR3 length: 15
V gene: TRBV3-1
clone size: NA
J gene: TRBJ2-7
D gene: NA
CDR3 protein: CASSQDEVAAYEQYF
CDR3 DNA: TGTGCCAGCAGCCAAGACGAGGTGGCGGCCTACGAGCAGTACTTC

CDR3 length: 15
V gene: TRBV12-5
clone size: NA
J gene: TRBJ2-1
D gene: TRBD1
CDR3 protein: CASVPNRGAYNEQFF
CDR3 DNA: TGTGCTAGTGTCCCCAACAGGGGCGCCTACAATGAGCAGTTCTTC

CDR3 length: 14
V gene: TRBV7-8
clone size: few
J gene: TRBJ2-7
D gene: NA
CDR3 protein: CASSLASSTNEQYF
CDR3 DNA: TGTGCCAGCAGCTTAGCCTCTAGCACCAACGAGCAGTACTTC

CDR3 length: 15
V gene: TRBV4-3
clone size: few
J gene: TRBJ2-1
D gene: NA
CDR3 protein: CASSQGSGSYNEQFF
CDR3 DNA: TGCGCCAGCAGCCAAGGCTCCGGCTCCTACAATGAGCAGTTCTTC

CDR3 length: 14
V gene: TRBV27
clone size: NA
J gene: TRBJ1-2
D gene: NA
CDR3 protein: CASRPGGEVYGYTF
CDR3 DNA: TGTGCCAGTAGACCCGGAGGGGAGGTCTATGGCTACACCTTC

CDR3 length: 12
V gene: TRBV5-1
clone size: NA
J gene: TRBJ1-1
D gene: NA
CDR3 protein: CASSFEDRKAFF
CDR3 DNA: TGCGCCAGCAGCTTCGAGGACAGAAAAGCTTTCTTT

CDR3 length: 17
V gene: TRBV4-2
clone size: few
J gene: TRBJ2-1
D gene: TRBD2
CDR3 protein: CASSQRLAGDSYNEQFF
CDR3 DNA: TGTGCCAGCAGCCAGAGACTAGCGGGGGACTCCTACAATGAGCAGTTCTTC

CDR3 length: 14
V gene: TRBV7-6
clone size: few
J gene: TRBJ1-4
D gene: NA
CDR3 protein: CASSSGRMNEKLFF
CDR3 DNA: TGTGCTAGCAGCTCTGGACGGATGAATGAAAAACTGTTTTTT

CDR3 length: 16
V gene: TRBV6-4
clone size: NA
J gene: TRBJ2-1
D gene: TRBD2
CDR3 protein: CASSDSAGGYIYEQFF
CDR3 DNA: TGTGCCAGCAGTGACTCGGCGGGGGGGTATATCTATGAGCAGTTCTTC

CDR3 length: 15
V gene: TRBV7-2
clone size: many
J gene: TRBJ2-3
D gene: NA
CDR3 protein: CASSLRSQGTDTQYF
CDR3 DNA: TGTGCCAGCAGCTTACGGTCCCAGGGCACAGATACGCAGTATTTT

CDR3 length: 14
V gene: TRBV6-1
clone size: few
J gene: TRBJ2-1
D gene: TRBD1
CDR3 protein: CASSERAGGNEQFF
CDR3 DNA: TGTGCCAGCAGTGAAAGGGCAGGGGGCAATGAGCAGTTCTTC

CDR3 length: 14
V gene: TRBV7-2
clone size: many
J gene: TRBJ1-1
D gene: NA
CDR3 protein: CASSSSGWGTEAFF
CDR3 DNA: TGTGCCAGCAGCTCCTCAGGGTGGGGCACTGAAGCTTTCTTT

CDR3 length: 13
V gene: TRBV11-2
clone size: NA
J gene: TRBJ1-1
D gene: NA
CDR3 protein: CASSLPTGTQAFF
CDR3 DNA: TGTGCCAGCAGCTTGCCAACAGGGACTCAAGCTTTCTTT

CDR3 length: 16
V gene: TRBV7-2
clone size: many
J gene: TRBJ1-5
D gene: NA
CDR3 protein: CASSVIRTPGNQPQHF
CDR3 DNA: TGTGCCAGCAGCGTAATCCGGACCCCGGGTAATCAGCCCCAGCATTTT

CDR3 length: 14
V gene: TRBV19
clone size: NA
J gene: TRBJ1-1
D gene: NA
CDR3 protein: CASSPYNLYTEAFF
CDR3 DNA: TGTGCCAGTAGTCCGTACAATTTGTACACTGAAGCTTTCTTT

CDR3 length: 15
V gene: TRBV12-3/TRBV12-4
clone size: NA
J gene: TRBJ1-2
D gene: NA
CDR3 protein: CASSPTANQGYGYTF
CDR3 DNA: TGTGCCAGCAGTCCCACGGCAAATCAAGGCTATGGCTACACCTTC

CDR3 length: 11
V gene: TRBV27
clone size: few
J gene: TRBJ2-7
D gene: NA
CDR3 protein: CASFQEGEQYF
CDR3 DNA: TGTGCCAGCTTCCAGGAGGGCGAGCAGTACTTC

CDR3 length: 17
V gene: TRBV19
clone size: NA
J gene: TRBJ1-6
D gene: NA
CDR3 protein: CASSMADTISYNSPLHF
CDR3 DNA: TGTGCCAGTAGTATGGCGGACACAATCTCCTATAATTCACCCCTCCACTTT

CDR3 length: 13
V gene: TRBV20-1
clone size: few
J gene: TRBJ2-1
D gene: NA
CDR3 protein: CSWDTEYYNEQFF
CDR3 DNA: TGCTCCTGGGACACCGAATACTACAATGAGCAGTTCTTC

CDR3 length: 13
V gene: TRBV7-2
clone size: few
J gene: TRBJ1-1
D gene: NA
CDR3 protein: CASSQGGTTEAFF
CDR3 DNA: TGTGCCAGCAGCCAAGGGGGAACCACTGAAGCTTTCTTT

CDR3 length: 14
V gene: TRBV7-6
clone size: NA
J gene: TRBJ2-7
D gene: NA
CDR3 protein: CASSLVEQSYEQYF
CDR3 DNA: TGTGCCAGCAGCTTAGTGGAACAATCCTACGAGCAGTACTTC

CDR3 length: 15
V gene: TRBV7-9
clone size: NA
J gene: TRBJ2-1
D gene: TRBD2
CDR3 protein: CASSLGSGFDNEQFF
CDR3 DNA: TGTGCCAGCAGCTTAGGTAGCGGGTTCGACAATGAGCAGTTCTTC